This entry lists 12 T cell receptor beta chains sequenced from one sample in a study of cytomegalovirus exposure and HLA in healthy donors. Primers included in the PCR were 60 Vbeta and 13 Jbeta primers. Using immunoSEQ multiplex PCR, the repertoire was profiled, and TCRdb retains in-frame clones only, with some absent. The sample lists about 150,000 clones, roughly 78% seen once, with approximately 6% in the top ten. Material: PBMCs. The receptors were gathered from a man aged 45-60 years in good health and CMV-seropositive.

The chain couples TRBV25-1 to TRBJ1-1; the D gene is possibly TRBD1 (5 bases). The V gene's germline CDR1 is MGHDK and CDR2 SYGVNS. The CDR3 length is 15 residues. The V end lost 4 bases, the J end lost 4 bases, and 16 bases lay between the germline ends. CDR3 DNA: TGTGCCAGCAGTGCCTTAAACAGGCCCGCCACTGAAGCTTTCTTT. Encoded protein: CASSALNRPATEAFF.

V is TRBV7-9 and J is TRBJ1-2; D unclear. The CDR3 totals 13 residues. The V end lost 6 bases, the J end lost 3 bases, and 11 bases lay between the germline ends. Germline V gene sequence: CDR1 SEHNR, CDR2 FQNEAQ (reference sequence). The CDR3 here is CASSLRADYGYTF. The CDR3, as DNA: TGTGCCAGCAGTCTCAGAGCGGACTATGGCTACACCTTC.

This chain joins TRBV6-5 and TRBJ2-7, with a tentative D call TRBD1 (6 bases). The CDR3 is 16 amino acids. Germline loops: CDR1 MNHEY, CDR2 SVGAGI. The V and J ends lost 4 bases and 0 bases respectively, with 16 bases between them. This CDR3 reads CASSSPPGHVSYEQYF. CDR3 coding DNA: TGTGCCAGCAGTTCGCCTCCGGGACACGTCTCCTACGAGCAGTACTTC.

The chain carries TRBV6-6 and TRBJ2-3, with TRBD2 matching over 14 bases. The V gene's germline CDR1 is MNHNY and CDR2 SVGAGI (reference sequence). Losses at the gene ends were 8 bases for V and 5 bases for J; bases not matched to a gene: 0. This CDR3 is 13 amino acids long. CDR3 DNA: TGTGCCAGCGGGACTAGCGGGAGAGATACGCAGTATTTT. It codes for CASGTSGRDTQYF.

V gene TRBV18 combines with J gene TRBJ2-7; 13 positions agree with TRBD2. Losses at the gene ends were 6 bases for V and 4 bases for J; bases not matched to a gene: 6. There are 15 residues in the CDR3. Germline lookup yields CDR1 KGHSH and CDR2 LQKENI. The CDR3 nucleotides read TGTGCCAGCTCGGTGGGACTAGCGGGATGGTACGAGCAGTACTTC. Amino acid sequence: CASSVGLAGWYEQYF. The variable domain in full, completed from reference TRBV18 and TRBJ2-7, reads NAGVMQNPRHLVRRRGQEARLRCSPMKGHSHVYWYRQLPEEGLKFMVYLQKENIIDESGMPKERFSAEFPKEGPSILRIQQVVRGDSAAYFCASSVGLAGWYEQYFGPGTRLTVT.

The CDR3 here is CASSFYRGPYEQYF. DNA for the CDR3: TGTGCCAGCAGTTTTTACAGGGGGCCCTACGAGCAGTACTTC. The gene calls are TRBV28 and TRBJ2-7, with 9 bases matching TRBD1. CDR3 length: 14 amino acids. Germline CDR1 reads MDHEN; CDR2 reads SYDVKM. J was trimmed by 2 bases and V by 3 bases; bases with no gene match: 2.

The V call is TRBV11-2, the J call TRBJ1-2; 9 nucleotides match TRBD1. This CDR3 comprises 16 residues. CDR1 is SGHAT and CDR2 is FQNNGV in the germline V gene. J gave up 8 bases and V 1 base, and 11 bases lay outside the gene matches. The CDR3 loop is CASSLVFWDRANGYTF. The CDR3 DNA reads TGTGCCAGCAGCTTAGTCTTTTGGGACAGGGCGAACGGCTACACCTTC.

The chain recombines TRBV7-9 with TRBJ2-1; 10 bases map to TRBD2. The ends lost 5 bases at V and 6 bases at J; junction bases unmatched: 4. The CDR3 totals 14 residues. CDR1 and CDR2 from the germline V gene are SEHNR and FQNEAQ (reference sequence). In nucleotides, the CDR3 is TGTGCCAGCAGCCCACTAGCGGGAATCAATGAGCAGTTCTTC. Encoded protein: CASSPLAGINEQFF. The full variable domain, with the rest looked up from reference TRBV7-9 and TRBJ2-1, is DTGVSQNPRHKITKRGQNVTFRCDPISEHNRLYWYRQTLGQGPEFLTYFQNEAQLEKSRLLSDRFSAERPKGSFSTLEIQRTEQGDSAMYLCASSPLAGINEQFFGPGTRLTVL.

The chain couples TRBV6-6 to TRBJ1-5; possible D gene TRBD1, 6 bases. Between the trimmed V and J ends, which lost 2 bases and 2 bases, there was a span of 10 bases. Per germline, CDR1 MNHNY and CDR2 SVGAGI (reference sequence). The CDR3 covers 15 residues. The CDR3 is CASSYGTLGNQPQHF. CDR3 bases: TGTGCCAGCAGTTACGGGACACTCGGCAATCAGCCCCAGCATTTT.

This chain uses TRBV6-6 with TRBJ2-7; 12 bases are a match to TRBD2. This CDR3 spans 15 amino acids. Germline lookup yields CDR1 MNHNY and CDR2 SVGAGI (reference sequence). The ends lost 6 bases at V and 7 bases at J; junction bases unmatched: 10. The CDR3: CASRETSGGLGEQYF. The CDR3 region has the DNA TGTGCCAGCAGAGAGACTAGCGGGGGCCTCGGGGAGCAGTACTTC.

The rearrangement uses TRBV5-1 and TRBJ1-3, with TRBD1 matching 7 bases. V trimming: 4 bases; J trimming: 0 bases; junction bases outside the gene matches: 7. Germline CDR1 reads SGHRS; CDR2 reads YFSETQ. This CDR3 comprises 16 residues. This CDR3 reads CASSIPTGSSGNTIYF. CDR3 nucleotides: TGCGCCAGCAGCATCCCGACAGGGTCCTCTGGAAACACCATATATTTT.

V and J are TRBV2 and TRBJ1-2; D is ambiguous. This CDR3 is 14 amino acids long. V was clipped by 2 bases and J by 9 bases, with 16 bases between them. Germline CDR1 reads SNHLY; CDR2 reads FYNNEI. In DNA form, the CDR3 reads TGTGCCAGCAGTGAATTCCGGGAAGGAGGGAGCTACACCTTC. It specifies CASSEFREGGSYTF.